This record concerns one T cell receptor beta chain sequence. Its antigen is currently not known. No qualities accompany the bases; no much larger clone lies one base away. Taken from cysteine to phenylalanine, the CDR3 has 18 residues. The only DNA kept is the CDR3, 54 bases in frame from the first base. In the germline V gene, CDR1 corresponds to MNHNS and CDR2 to SASEGT. V sheds 4 bases and J sheds 0 bases, leaving 20 bases between their ends. Collaborating institutions collected whole blood in K2EDTA tubes following their own protocols. For TCRbeta analysis, collaborator samples were shipped as frozen whole blood, as isolated PBMCs, or as DNA extracted from either sample type. The data derive from a study of blood T cell repertoires in COVID-19 (dated by TCRdb to 2018 to 2020). Study-wide context: Samples from collaborators originated in the United States, Italy and Spain and spanned both the acute and convalescent phases of COVID-19. A freely available public database, intended as a resource for researchers studying the immune response to SARS-CoV-2, is where the repertoires were released. Where HLA class I and class II types were available, the types were taken from metadata supplied by the sample provider, not from assay-based typing. Deeply sampled blood TCRbeta repertoires from subjects exposed to, actively infected with, or recovered from COVID-19 were included in the dataset. The material from the prospective study consisted of cDNA or gDNA derived from T cells, B-cell-depleted T cells, or PBMCs. The sample metadata nearly always contained a de-identified subject ID, COVID-19 status, age in years and sex. The samples were drawn from two sources: the first 160 participants of the ongoing ImmuneRACE study, and 1,200 or so subjects contributed by 6 global collaborators. On the study overall, not on this receptor specifically: How much clinical and demographic metadata was included differed by source and by participant, and the metadata was provided uncurated.

The immunoSEQ Assay, a bias-controlled multiplex PCR, was used to amplify TCRbeta CDR3 regions from genomic DNA. In the source study's methods: The number of nucleated cells in each sample was estimated from the amplification of reference gene primers within the assay. Sequence reads were collapsed and filtered to measure the absolute abundance of every unique TCRbeta CDR3 rearrangement. For each sample, productive Simpson clonality was calculated as the square root of Simpson's diversity index across productive rearrangements. Drawn from immuneACCESS, this table holds only the in-frame rearrangements with V and J called that TCRdb kept. Clones are partly lost; checked studies trace under half to an unresolved V gene and leave the rest unexplained. D and trimming were read from the DNA, whereas the V and J calls and clone size are those reported in that table. Here the sample has tens of thousands of clones; just under 85% occur a single time. In total, the top ten clones hold 36% of the sample.

The TCR sequence derives from a man aged 65-85 years with acute or convalescent COVID-19. Here the chain combines TRBV6-1 and TRBJ2-3; TRBD1 is a weak D gene call, 6 bases matching. The sequenced material came from peripheral blood. For the CDR3, the sequence is CASSVVSTGHFSTDTQYF. The nucleotides are TGTGCCAGCAGTGTAGTTTCCACGGGACACTTCAGCACAGATACGCAGTATTTT.